The TCR beta chain described here comes from a study of T cell changes during pregnancy in multiple sclerosis. Repertoires were generated with immunoSEQ multiplex PCR, while TCRdb's copy carries only in-frame clones and drops some. The data hold over 65,000 clones, with roughly nine tenths observed a single time. The receptor comes from a female donor with multiple sclerosis, enrolled in a pregnancy study. The sample here was peripheral blood, taken in the second trimester of pregnancy.

As DNA, the CDR3 is TGTGCCAGCAGCGTAGGATCTAGCGGGGGGGCCAGTGAGCAGTTCTTC. Its protein is CASSVGSSGGASEQFF. The chain couples TRBV9 to TRBJ2-1; 12 positions match TRBD2. CDR3 length: 16 residues. Germline CDR1 and CDR2: SGDLS and YYNGEE. V lost 0 bases to trimming and J lost 9 bases; unmatched junction nucleotides: 7.